This paragraph covers one TCR beta chain sequence. Its antigen is still unknown. The data originate from a study of cytomegalovirus exposure and HLA in healthy donors. Study-level background: The study placed about 86% of its roughly 400 genotyped donors in the Caucasian-associated ancestry cluster.

Study results and limitations: A few CMV-associated chains proved CMV antigen-specific in vitro.

Vbeta (60) and Jbeta (13) primers were used in the PCR. Clones were read by immunoSEQ multiplex PCR, and TCRdb kept only the in-frame ones, dropping some. The table lists fewer than 200,000 clones, approximately 78% of them singletons. Per the germline V gene, CDR1 is SGHVS and CDR2 is FQNEAQ. The trim removed 1 base at V and 5 bases at J, leaving 7 bases unmatched. The CDR3 spans 16 residues. V gene TRBV7-8 combines with J gene TRBJ2-5; TRBD1 matches 10 bases. Specimen: PBMCs. The receptor was derived from a woman under 40 in good health and CMV-seropositive. CDR3 sequence reads: CASSLERQGAKETQYF. The CDR3, as DNA: TGTGCCAGCAGCTTAGAGAGACAGGGGGCGAAGGAGACCCAGTACTTC.